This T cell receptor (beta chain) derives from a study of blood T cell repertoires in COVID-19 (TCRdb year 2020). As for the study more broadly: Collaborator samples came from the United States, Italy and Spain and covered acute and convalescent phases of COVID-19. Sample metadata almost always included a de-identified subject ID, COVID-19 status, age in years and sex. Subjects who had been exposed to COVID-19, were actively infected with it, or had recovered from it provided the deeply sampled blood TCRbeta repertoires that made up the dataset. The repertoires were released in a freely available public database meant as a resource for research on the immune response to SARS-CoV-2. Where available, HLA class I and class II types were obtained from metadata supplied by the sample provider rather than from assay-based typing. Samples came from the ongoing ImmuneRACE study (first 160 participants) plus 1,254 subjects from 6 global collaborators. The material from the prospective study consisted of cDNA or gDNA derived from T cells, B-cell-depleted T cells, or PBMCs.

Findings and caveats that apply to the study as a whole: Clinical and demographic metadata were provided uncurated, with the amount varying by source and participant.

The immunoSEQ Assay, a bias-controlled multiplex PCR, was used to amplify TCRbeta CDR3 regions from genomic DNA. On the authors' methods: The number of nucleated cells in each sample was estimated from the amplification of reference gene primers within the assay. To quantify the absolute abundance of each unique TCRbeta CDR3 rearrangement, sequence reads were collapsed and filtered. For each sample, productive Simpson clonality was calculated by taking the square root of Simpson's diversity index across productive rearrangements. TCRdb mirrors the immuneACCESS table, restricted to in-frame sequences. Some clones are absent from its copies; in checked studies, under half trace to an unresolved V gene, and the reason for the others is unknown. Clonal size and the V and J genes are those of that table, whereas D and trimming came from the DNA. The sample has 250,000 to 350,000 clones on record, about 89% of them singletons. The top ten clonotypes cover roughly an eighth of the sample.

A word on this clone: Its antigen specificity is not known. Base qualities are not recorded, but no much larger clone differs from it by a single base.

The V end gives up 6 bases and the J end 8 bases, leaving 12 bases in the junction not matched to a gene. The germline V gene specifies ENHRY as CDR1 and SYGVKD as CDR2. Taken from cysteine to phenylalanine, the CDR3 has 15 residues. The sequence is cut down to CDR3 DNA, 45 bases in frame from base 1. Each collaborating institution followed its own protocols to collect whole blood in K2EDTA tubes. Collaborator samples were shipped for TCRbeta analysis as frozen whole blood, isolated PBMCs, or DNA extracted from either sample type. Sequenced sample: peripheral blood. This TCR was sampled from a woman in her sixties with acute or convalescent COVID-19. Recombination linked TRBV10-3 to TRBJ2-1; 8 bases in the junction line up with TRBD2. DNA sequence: TGTGCCATCAGCGACCCCCGCGGGAGGCTGGATGAGCAGTTCTTC. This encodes CAISDPRGRLDEQFF.